This TCR beta chain derives from a study of blood T cell repertoires in COVID-19. The CDR3 is 15 amino acids. V lost 6 bases to trimming and J lost 1 base; unmatched junction nucleotides: 7. Germline values: CDR1 MNHEY, CDR2 SVGAGI. Sequencing was performed with immunoSEQ multiplex PCR; in TCRdb, only in-frame clones are kept and a portion is missing. The sample holds 300,000 to 350,000 clones, approximately 88% seen once. The gene calls are TRBV6-5 and TRBJ2-3; 7 bases match TRBD2. Specimen: peripheral blood. The origin of this receptor is a woman under 40 with COVID-19, enrolled during active disease. The CDR3 protein is CASRMGGGRTDTQYF. In nucleotides, the CDR3 is TGTGCCAGCAGGATGGGGGGGGGACGCACAGATACGCAGTATTTT.